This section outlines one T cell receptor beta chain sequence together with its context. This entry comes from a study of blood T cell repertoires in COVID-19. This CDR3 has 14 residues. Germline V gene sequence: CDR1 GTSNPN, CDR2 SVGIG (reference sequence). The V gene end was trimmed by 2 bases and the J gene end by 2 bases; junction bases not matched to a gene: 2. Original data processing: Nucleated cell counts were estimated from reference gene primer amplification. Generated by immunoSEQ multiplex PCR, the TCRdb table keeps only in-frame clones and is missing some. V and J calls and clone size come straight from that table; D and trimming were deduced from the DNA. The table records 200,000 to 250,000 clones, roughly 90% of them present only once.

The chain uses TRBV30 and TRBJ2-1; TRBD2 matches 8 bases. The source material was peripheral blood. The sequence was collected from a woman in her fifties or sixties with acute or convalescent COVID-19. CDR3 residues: CAWSRGGTYNEQFF. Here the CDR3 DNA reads TGTGCCTGGAGTCGGGGGGGTACCTACAATGAGCAGTTCTTC.